This T cell receptor (beta chain) is from a study of blood T cell repertoires in COVID-19. About the study: Whether acute or convalescent, the COVID-19 samples came from the United States, Italy and Spain. PBMCs, B-cell-depleted T cells, or T cells were the source of the cDNA or gDNA that made up the material.

In the study's own analysis: Estimation of nucleated cell counts relied on the amplification of reference gene primers. The table came from immunoSEQ multiplex PCR; TCRdb's copy has only in-frame clones and leaves some out. The V and J calls and clone size were taken over from that table, and D and trimming were inferred from the DNA. The sample carries about 350,000 clones, approximately 89% recorded once. This clone was picked up a small number of times. The sequencing sample was made of peripheral blood. The TCR comes from a woman between 18 and 29 years old who had recovered from COVID-19.

The CDR3 loop is CASSLVRDHGYTF. CDR3 sequence (DNA): TGTGCCAGCAGTTTAGTCAGGGATCATGGCTACACCTTC. V and J are TRBV28 and TRBJ1-2, with D possibly being TRBD1 (5 bases). The CDR3 sequence is 13 residues long. Germline CDR1 is MDHEN and CDR2 is SYDVKM. The V end lost 2 bases, the J end lost 6 bases, and 10 bases lay between the germline ends.